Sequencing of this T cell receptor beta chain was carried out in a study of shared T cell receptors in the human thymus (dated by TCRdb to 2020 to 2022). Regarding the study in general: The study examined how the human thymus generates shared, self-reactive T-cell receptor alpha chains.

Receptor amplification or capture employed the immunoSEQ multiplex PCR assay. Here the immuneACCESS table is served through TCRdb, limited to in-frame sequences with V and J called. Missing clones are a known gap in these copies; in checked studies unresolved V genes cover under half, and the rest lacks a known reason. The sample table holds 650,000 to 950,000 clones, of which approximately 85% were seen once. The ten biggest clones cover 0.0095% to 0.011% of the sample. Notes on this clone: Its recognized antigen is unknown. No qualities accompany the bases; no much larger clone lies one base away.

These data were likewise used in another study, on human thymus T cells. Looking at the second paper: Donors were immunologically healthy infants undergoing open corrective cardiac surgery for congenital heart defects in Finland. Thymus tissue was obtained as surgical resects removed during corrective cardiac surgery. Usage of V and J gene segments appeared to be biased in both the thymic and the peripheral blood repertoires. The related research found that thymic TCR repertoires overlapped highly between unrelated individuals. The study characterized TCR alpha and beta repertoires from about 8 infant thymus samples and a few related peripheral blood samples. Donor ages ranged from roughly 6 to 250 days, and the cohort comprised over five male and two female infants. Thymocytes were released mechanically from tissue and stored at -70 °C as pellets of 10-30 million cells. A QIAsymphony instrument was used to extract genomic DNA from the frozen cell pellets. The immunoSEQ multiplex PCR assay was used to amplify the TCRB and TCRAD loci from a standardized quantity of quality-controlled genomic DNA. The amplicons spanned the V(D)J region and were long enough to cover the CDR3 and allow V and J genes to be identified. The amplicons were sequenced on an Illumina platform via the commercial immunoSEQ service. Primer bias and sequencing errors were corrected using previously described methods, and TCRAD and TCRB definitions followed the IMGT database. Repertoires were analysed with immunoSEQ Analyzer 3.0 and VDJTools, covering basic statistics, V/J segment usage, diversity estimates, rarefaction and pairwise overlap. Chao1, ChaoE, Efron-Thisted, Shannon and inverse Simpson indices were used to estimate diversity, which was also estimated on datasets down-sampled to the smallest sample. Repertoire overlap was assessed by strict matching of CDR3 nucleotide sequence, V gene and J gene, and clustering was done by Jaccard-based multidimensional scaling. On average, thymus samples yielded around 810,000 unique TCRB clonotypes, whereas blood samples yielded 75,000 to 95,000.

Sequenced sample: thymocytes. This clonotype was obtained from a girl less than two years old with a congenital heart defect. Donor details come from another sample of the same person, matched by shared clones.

CDR3 region: CASSYSWTGRHEQFF. The nucleotide sequence is TGTGCCAGCAGTTACTCGTGGACAGGTCGACATGAGCAGTTCTTC. Rearrangement joined TRBV6-5 to TRBJ2-1, with 7 central nucleotides matching TRBD1. Taken from cysteine to phenylalanine, the CDR3 has 15 residues. The read is trimmed to its CDR3 DNA, 45 bases read in frame from base 1. V trim: 0 bases; J trim: 8 bases; unmatched bases: 7. CDR1 MNHEY and CDR2 SVGAGI are derived from the germline V gene.